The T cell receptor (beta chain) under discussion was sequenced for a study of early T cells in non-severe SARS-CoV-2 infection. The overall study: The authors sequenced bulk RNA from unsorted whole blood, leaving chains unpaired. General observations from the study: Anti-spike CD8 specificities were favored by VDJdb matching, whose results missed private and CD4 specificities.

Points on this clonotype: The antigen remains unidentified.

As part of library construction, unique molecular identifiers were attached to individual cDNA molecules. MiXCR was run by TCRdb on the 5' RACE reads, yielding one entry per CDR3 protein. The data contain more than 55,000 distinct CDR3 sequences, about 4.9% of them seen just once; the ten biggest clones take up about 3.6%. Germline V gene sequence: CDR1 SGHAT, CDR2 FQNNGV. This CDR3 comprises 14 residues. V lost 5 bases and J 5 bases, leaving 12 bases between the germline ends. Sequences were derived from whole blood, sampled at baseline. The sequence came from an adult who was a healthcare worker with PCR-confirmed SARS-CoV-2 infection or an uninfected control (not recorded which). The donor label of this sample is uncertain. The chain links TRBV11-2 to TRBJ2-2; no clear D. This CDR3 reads CASSPGVRTGELFF. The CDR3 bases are TGTGCCAGCAGCCCAGGCGTGAGGACCGGGGAGCTGTTTTTT.